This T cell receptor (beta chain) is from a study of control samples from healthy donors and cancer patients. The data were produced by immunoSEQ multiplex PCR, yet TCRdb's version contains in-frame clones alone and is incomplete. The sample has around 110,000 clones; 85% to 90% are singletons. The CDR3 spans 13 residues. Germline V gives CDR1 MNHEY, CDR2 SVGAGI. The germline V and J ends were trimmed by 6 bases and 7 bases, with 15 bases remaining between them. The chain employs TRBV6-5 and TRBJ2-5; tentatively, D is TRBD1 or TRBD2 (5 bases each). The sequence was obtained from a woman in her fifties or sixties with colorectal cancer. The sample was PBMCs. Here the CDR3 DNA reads TGTGCCAGCAGATCGGGACCTGGTGGGACCCAGTACTTC. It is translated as CASRSGPGGTQYF.